The rows below give T cell receptor beta chains drawn from one sample of a study of cytomegalovirus exposure and HLA in healthy donors. The method was immunoSEQ multiplex PCR; TCRdb's version includes in-frame clones alone and lacks a portion of them. The data show 100,000 to 150,000 clones, more than 70% seen once. Material: PBMCs. Every receptor here comes from a woman aged 60-75 years in good health and CMV-seronegative. CDR3s include the opening cysteine and the closing phenylalanine or tryptophan. Each record gives: D gene, clone size, J gene, V gene, CDR3 protein, CDR3 DNA. D genes are given only for firm matches. The size of a clone is reported for some rows only, either as once, few or many, or as a class for expanded clones.

NA,once,TRBJ2-4,TRBV19,CASFEPQRNIQYF,TGTGCCAGCTTTGAGCCTCAAAGAAACATTCAGTACTTC
TRBD1,NA,TRBJ2-4,TRBV28,CASSEQGAGNIQYF,TGTGCCAGCAGTGAACAGGGGGCGGGAAACATTCAGTACTTC
NA,NA,TRBJ2-6,TRBV2,CASPEAGATSGANVLTF,TGTGCCAGCCCGGAGGCAGGGGCTACCTCTGGGGCCAACGTCCTGACTTTC
TRBD1,few,TRBJ1-5,TRBV7-6,CASSLGGQISNQPQHF,TGTGCCAGCAGCTTAGGGGGACAGATTAGCAATCAGCCCCAGCATTTT
NA,NA,TRBJ1-5,TRBV5-1,CASSPGTGRTPQHF,TGCGCCAGCAGCCCCGGGACTGGCAGAACGCCCCAGCATTTT
TRBD1,NA,TRBJ1-6,TRBV5-6,CASSRDRGAYNSPLHF,TGTGCCAGCAGCCGGGACAGGGGCGCCTATAATTCACCCCTCCACTTT
NA,NA,TRBJ2-1,TRBV28,CASRRVNEQFF,TGTGCCAGCAGGCGGGTGAATGAGCAGTTCTTC
TRBD2,NA,TRBJ2-2,TRBV18,CASSPPLGLAGSLTGELFF,TGTGCCAGCTCACCACCCTTGGGACTAGCGGGGAGTCTCACCGGGGAGCTGTTTTTT
NA,NA,TRBJ2-7,TRBV15,CATSRELFYEQYF,TGTGCCACCAGCAGAGAACTCTTCTACGAGCAGTACTTC
NA,NA,TRBJ1-2,TRBV18,CASSPGRAGGYTF,TGTGCCAGCTCACCAGGGAGGGCAGGCGGCTACACCTTC
TRBD2,once,TRBJ2-5,TRBV11-1,CASSLLAGVLQETQYF,TGTGCCAGCAGCTTACTAGCGGGGGTGCTCCAAGAGACCCAGTACTTC
NA,NA,TRBJ1-1,TRBV7-9,CASSPGGWGTEAFF,TGTGCCAGCAGCCCAGGAGGGTGGGGCACTGAAGCTTTCTTT
NA,few,TRBJ2-1,TRBV5-1,CASSLARNDEQFF,TGCGCCAGCAGCTTGGCTAGGAACGATGAGCAGTTCTTC
TRBD1,NA,TRBJ2-6,TRBV27,CASRGQVPSGANVLTF,TGTGCCAGCAGGGGACAGGTACCCTCTGGGGCCAACGTCCTGACTTTC
TRBD1,NA,TRBJ1-2,TRBV6-1,CASRDRQTSSGYTF,TGTGCCAGCAGGGACAGGCAGACAAGCAGTGGCTACACCTTC
TRBD2,NA,TRBJ2-3,TRBV18,CASSPGGRATDTQYF,TGTGCCAGCTCACCGGGCGGGAGGGCGACAGATACGCAGTATTTT
NA,NA,TRBJ2-5,TRBV29-1,CSVEGTRQETQYF,TGCAGCGTTGAAGGGACTCGGCAAGAGACCCAGTACTTC
NA,few,TRBJ1-2,TRBV4-1,CASSQNHRDQDGYTF,TGCGCCAGCAGCCAAAACCACAGGGACCAAGATGGCTACACCTTC
TRBD2,once,TRBJ2-1,TRBV29-1,CSAWGGSSYNEQFF,TGCAGCGCCTGGGGGGGGAGCTCCTACAATGAGCAGTTCTTC
NA,NA,TRBJ1-2,TRBV5-6,CASSLTMTPYGYTF,TGTGCCAGCAGCTTGACTATGACCCCCTATGGCTACACCTTC
NA,few,TRBJ1-2,TRBV10-3,CAISEADNYGYTF,TGTGCCATCAGTGAGGCAGATAATTATGGCTACACCTTC
TRBD1,once,TRBJ1-1,TRBV27,CASSSGQGGSSEAFF,TGTGCCAGCAGTTCGGGACAGGGCGGGTCCAGTGAAGCTTTCTTT
NA,NA,TRBJ2-3,TRBV28,CASSLWGTSTDTQYF,TGTGCCAGCAGTTTATGGGGCACTAGCACAGATACGCAGTATTTT
TRBD2,NA,TRBJ2-5,TRBV27,CASRGLAGVQETQYF,TGTGCCAGCAGAGGACTAGCGGGAGTTCAGGAGACCCAGTACTTC
NA,few,TRBJ2-7,TRBV10-3,CAISDQRGGEIREQYF,TGTGCCATCAGTGATCAGAGGGGGGGGGAAATTCGCGAGCAGTACTTC
NA,NA,TRBJ2-1,TRBV14,CATGGSWDEQFF,TGTGCCACCGGGGGAAGTTGGGATGAGCAGTTCTTC
NA,few,TRBJ1-1,TRBV30,CAGKTGRTEAFF,TGTGCCGGGAAGACAGGTCGGACTGAAGCTTTCTTT
TRBD1,NA,TRBJ2-1,TRBV2,CASNRGPGEQFF,TGTGCCAGCAACAGGGGGCCGGGTGAGCAGTTCTTC
NA,few,TRBJ2-5,TRBV13,CASSLRNQGRETQYF,TGTGCCAGCAGCTTAAGGAACCAGGGGCGGGAGACCCAGTACTTC
TRBD2,NA,TRBJ2-3,TRBV5-4,CASSTTSGGTADTQYF,TGTGCCAGCAGCACCACTAGCGGGGGTACCGCAGATACGCAGTATTTT
TRBD1,NA,TRBJ1-2,TRBV5-6,CASSSPDRGTYGYTF,TGTGCCAGCAGCTCGCCCGACAGGGGCACATATGGCTACACCTTC
NA,NA,TRBJ2-2,TRBV6-4,CASSQEGNTGELFF,TGTGCCAGCAGTCAGGAGGGGAACACCGGGGAGCTGTTTTTT